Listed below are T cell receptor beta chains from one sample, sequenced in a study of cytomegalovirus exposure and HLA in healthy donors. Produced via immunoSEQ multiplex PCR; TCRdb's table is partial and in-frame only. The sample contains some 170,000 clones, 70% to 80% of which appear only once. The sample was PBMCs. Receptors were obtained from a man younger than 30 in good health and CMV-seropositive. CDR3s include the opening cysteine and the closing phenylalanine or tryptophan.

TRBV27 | CASSSHYEQYF
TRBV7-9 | CASSLVSSAEAFF
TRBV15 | CATSKGQGLVDEQFF
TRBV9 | CASSGRDMAGDEQYF
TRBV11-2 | CASSLAGGAVDTQYF
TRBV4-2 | CASSFGQATTNEKLFF
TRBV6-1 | CASSIQREGHYEQYF
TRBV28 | CASLSGISYEQYF
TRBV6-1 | CASRMDRAGEQYF
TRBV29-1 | CSVPGRGDTQYF
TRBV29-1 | CSVESPGDIQYF
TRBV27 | CASSPTGGGSPLHF
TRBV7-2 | CASSSGLAGAPGFYNEQFF
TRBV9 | CASSPRPGSENTEAFF
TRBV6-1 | CASTVTVNQPQHF
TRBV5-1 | CASSSGQGSDEQYF
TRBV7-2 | CASSVRVEDTQYF
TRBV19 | CASSYAVSVSAFF
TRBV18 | CASSPPLAGVLYAYNEQFF
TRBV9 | CASSAGTGTSYNEQFF
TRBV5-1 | CASSLEGGQLGTQYF
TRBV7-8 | CASSLVFLAGGSSTDTQYF
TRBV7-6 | CASSLASGGGDEQYF
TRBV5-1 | CASRLRNSLEGSSYNEQFF
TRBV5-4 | CASSWTGSVTEAFF
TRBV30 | CAWARDRGDYYGYTF
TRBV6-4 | CASSDSSAGLNYGYTF
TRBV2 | CASAGGSSYEQYF
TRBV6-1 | CASSESAGYTSLFF